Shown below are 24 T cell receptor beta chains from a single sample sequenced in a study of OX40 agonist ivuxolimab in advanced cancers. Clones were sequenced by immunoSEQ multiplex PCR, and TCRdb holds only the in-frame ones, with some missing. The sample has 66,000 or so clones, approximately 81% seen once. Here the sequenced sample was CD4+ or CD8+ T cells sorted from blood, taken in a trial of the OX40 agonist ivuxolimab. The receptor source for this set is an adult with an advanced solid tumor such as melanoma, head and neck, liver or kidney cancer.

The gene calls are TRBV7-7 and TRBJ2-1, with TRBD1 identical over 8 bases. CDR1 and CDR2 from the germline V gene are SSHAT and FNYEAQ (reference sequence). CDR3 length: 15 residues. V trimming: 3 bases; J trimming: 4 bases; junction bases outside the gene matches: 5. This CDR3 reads CASSFSWTGYNEQFF. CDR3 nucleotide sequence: TGTGCCAGCAGCTTCAGTTGGACAGGGTACAATGAGCAGTTCTTC.

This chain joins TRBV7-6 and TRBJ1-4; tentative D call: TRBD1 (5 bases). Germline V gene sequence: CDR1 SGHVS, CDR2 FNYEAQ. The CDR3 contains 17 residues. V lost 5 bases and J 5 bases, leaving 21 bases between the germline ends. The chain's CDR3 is CASSLYGTHGPNEKLFF. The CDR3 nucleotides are TGTGCCAGCAGCCTCTACGGGACTCACGGGCCCAATGAAAAACTGTTTTTT.

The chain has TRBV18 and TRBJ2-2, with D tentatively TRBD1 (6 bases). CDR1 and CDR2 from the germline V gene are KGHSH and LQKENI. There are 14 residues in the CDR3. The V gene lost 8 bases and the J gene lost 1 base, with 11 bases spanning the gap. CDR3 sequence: CASRAGENTGELFF. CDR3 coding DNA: TGTGCCAGCAGAGCAGGGGAGAACACCGGGGAGCTGTTTTTT.

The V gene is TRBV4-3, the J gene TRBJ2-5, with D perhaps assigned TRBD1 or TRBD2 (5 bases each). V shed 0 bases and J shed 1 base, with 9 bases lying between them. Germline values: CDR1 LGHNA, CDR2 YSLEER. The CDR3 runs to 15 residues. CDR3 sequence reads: CASSQDEGRQETQYF. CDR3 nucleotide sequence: TGCGCCAGCAGCCAAGACGAGGGGCGCCAAGAGACCCAGTACTTC.

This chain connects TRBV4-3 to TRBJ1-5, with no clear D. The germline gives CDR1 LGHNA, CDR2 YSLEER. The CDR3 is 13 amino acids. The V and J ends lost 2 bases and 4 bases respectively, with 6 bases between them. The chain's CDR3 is CASSQTHNQPQHF. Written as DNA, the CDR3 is TGCGCCAGCAGCCAAACGCATAATCAGCCCCAGCATTTT.

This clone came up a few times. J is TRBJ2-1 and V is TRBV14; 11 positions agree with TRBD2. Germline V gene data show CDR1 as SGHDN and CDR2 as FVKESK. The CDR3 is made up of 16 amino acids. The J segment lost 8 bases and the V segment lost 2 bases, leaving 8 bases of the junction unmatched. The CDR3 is CASSQLTSGRFDEQFF. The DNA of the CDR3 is TGTGCCAGCAGCCAACTTACTAGCGGGAGATTCGATGAGCAGTTCTTC.

CDR3 residues: CASSGGDPDTQYF. The CDR3 DNA is TGTGCCAGCAGCGGGGGGGATCCAGATACGCAGTATTTT. This rearrangement joins TRBV9 to TRBJ2-3; D possibly corresponds to TRBD2 (6 bases). The CDR3 loop spans 13 amino acids. The ends were cut back, 3 bases at V and 4 bases at J, with 9 bases in the middle. From germline, CDR1 is SGDLS and CDR2 YYNGEE.

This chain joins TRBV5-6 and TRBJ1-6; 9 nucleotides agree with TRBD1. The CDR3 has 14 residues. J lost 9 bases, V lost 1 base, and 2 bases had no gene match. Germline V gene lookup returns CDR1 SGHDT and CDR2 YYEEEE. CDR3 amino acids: CASSLLTGGSPLHF. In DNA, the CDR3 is TGTGCCAGCAGCTTGCTGACAGGGGGTTCACCCCTCCACTTT.

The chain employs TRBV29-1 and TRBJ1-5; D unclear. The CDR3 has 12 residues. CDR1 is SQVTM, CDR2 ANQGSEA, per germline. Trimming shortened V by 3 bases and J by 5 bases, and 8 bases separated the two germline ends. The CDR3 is CSVEEADQPQHF. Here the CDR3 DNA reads TGCAGCGTTGAGGAAGCCGATCAGCCCCAGCATTTT.

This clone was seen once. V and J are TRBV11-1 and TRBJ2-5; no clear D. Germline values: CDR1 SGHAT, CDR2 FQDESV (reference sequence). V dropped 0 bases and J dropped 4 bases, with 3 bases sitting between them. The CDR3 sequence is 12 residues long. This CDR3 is CASSLAGETQYF. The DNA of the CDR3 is TGTGCCAGCAGCTTAGCGGGAGAGACCCAGTACTTC. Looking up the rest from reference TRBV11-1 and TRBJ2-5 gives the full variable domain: EAEVAQSPRYKITEKSQAVAFWCDPISGHATLYWYRQILGQGPELLVQFQDESVVDDSQLPKDRFSAERLKGVDSTLKIQPAELGDSAMYLCASSLAGETQYFGPGTRLLVL.

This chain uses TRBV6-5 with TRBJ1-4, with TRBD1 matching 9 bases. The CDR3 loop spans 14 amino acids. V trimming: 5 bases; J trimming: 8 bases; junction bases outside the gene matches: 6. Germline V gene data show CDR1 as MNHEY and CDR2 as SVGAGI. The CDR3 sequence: CASSQGTGREKLFF. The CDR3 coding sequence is TGTGCCAGCAGTCAAGGGACAGGGAGGGAAAAACTGTTTTTT.

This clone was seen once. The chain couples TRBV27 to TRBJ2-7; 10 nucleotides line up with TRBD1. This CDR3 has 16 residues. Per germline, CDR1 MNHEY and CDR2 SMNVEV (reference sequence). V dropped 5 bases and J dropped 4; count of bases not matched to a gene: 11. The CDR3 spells CASSVTTGTGDYEQYF. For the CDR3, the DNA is TGTGCCAGCAGTGTTACCACCGGGACAGGGGATTACGAGCAGTACTTC.

Written as DNA, the CDR3 is TGTGCCAGCAGCCGGCGACAGGGTGGCGAGCAGTACTTC. Amino acid sequence: CASSRRQGGEQYF. This chain connects TRBV7-8 to TRBJ2-7; 7 bases map to TRBD1. The J segment lost 6 bases and the V segment lost 5 bases, leaving 7 bases of the junction unmatched. This CDR3 is built from 13 residues. Germline V gene lookup returns CDR1 SGHVS and CDR2 FQNEAQ.

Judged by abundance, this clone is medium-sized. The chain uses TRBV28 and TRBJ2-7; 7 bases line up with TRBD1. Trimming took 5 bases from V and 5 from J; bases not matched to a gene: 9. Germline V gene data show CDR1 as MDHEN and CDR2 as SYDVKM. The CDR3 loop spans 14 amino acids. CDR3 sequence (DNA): TGTGCCAGCAGTCTTGACAGGGTAATCCACGAGCAGTACTTC. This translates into CASSLDRVIHEQYF.

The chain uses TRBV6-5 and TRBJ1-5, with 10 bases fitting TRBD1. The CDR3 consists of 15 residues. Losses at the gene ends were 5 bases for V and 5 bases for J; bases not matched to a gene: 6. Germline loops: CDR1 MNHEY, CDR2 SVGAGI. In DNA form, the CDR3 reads TGTGCCAGCAGTACCGGGACAGGGGAGCATCAGCCCCAGCATTTT. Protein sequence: CASSTGTGEHQPQHF.

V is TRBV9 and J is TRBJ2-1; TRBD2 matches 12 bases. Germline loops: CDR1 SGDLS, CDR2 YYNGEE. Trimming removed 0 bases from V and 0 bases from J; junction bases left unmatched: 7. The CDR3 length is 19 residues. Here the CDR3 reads CASSVGPLAGGLSYNEQFF. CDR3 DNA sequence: TGTGCCAGCAGCGTAGGCCCACTAGCGGGGGGCCTCTCCTACAATGAGCAGTTCTTC.

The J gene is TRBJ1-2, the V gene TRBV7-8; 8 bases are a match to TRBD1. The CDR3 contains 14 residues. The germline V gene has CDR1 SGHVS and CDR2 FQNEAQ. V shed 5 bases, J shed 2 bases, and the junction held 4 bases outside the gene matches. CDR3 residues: CASSRQGLNYGYTF. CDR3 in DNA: TGTGCCAGCAGCAGACAGGGGTTAAACTATGGCTACACCTTC. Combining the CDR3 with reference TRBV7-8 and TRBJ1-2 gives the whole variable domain GAGVSQSPRYKVAKRGQDVALRCDPISGHVSLFWYQQALGQGPEFLTYFQNEAQLDKSGLPSDRFFAERPEGSVSTLKIQRTQQEDSAVYLCASSRQGLNYGYTFGSGTRLTVV.

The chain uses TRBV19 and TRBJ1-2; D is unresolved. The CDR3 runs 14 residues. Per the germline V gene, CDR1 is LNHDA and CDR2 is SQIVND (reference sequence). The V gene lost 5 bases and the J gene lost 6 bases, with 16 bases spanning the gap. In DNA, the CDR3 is TGTGCCAGTAGTGCCCCCCCGACGGACGATGGCTACACCTTC. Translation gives CASSAPPTDDGYTF.

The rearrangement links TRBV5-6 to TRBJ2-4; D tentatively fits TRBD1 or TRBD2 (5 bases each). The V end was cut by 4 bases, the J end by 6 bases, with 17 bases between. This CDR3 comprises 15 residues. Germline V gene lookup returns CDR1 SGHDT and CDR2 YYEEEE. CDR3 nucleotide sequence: TGTGCCAGCAGCCGGGTGAGGGGTTGGGGAAACATTCAGTACTTC. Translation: CASSRVRGWGNIQYF.

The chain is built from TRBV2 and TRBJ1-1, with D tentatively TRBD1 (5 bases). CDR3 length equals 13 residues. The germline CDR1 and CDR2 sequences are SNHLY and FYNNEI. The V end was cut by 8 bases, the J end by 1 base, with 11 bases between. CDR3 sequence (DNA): TGTGCCAGCTTAAGGGACTGGAACACTGAAGCTTTCTTT. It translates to CASLRDWNTEAFF.

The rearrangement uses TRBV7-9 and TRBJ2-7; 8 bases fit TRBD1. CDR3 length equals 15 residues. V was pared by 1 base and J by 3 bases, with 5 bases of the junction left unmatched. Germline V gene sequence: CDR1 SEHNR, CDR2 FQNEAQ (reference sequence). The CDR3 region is CASSLETGGGYEQYF. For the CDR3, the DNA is TGTGCCAGCAGCTTAGAAACAGGGGGAGGCTACGAGCAGTACTTC. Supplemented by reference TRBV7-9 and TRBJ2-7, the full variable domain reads DTGVSQNPRHKITKRGQNVTFRCDPISEHNRLYWYRQTLGQGPEFLTYFQNEAQLEKSRLLSDRFSAERPKGSFSTLEIQRTEQGDSAMYLCASSLETGGGYEQYFGPGTRLTVT.

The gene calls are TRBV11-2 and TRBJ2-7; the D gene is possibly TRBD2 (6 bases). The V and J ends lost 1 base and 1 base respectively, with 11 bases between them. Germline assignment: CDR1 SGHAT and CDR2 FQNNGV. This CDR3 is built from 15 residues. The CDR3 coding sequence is TGTGCCAGCAGCTTAGCCGCAGGAGGGTCCTACGAGCAGTACTTC. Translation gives CASSLAAGGSYEQYF.

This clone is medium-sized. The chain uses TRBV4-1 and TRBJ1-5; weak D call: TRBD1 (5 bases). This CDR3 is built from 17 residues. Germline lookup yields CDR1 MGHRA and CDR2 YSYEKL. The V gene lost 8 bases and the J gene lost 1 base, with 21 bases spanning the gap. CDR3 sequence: CASVGGRRIGSNQPQHF. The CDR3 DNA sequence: TGCGCCAGCGTCGGGGGACGGCGAATAGGGAGCAATCAGCCCCAGCATTTT.

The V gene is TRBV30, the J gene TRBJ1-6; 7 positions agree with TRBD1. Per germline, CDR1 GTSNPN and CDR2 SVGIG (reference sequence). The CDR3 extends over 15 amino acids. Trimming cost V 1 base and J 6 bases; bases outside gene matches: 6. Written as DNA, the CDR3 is TGTGCCTGGAGTGCCCGGGACAGAAGTAATTCACCCCTCCACTTT. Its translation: CAWSARDRSNSPLHF. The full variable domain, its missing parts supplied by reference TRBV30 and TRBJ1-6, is SQTIHQWPATLVQPVGSPLSLECTVEGTSNPNLYWYRQAAGRGLQLLFYSVGIGQISSEVPQNLSASRPQDRQFILSSKKLLLSDSGFYLCAWSARDRSNSPLHFGNGTRLTVT.